Below are 9 T cell receptor beta chains sequenced from a single sample in a study of T cells in Graves' hyperthyroidism and ophthalmopathy. TCR beta CDR3 regions were amplified from RNA. A first-round RT-PCR of the TCR CDR3 used the HTBI primer set. TCRdb processed the multiplex PCR reads anew with MiXCR; each CDR3 protein has one entry. This table holds around 270,000 distinct CDR3 sequences, roughly 19% found once. The sample comprised blood. The receptor set was obtained from a middle-aged man with Graves' ophthalmopathy.

The gene calls are TRBV2 and TRBJ2-2; D might be TRBD1 or TRBD2, each matching 5 bases. This CDR3 has 12 residues. Germline V gene sequence: CDR1 SNHLY, CDR2 FYNNEI. V was pared by 8 bases and J by 4 bases, with 8 bases between. The CDR3 sequence is CASGGATGELFF. CDR3 bases: TGTGCCAGCGGGGGAGCCACCGGGGAGCTGTTTTTT. Complete variable domain (other parts from reference TRBV2 and TRBJ2-2): EPEVTQTPSHQVTQMGQEVILRCVPISNHLYFYWYRQILGQKVEFLVSFYNNEISEKSEIFDDQFSVERPDGSNFTLKIRSTKLEDSAMYFCASGGATGELFFGEGSRLTVL.

The table lists this clonotype with many counts. This rearrangement joins TRBV20-1 to TRBJ2-1, with TRBD2 identical over 13 bases. Germline-derived CDR1 and CDR2 are DFQATT and SNEGSKA (reference sequence). J gave up 2 bases and V 6 bases, and 1 base lay outside the gene matches. This CDR3 is built from 14 residues. The chain's CDR3 is CSATSGRAYNEQFF. DNA for the CDR3: TGCAGTGCAACTAGCGGGAGGGCCTACAATGAGCAGTTCTTC.

The gene calls are TRBV6-1 and TRBJ1-2; a possible D gene is TRBD1 (5 bases). The CDR3 totals 15 residues. The V and J ends lost 6 bases and 5 bases respectively, with 19 bases between them. Germline V gene data show CDR1 as MNHNS and CDR2 as SASEGT. CDR3 nucleotide sequence: TGTGCCAGCAGCCCTAAGGGACGAATGGGATATGGCTACACCTTC. This translates into CASSPKGRMGYGYTF.

In this sample, this clonotype turned up many times. This rearrangement joins TRBV28 to TRBJ1-1; TRBD1 matches at 7 bases. The V segment lost 10 bases and the J segment 4 bases; nucleotides outside the gene matches: 18. The CDR3 sequence is 16 residues long. The germline CDR1 and CDR2 sequences are MDHEN and SYDVKM. CDR3 protein: CAIPLRGTTSSTEAFF. For the CDR3, the DNA is TGTGCCATCCCCCTCAGGGGGACTACGAGTAGCACTGAAGCTTTCTTT.

This clonotype was seen many times. The rearrangement joins TRBV28 to TRBJ1-2; no reliable D call. This CDR3 is 11 amino acids long. V was cut by 6 bases and J by 6 bases, with 8 bases left in between. Germline CDR1 reads MDHEN; CDR2 reads SYDVKM. The CDR3 DNA sequence: TGTGCCAGCAGCCGATCAGATGGCTACACCTTC. Translating gives CASSRSDGYTF.

In this sample, this clonotype turned up many times. The CDR3 here is CSARAEFGGTGGRGQYF. The CDR3 region has the DNA TGCAGTGCTAGAGCTGAATTTGGCGGGACAGGGGGACGTGGGCAGTACTTC. The chain couples TRBV20-1 to TRBJ2-7; 11 positions agree with TRBD1. The V gene's germline CDR1 is DFQATT and CDR2 SNEGSKA (reference sequence). V gave up 1 base and J gave up 9 bases; unmatched junction bases: 17. This CDR3 has 17 residues.

This chain links TRBV5-8 with TRBJ1-1; D not certain. V lost 4 bases to trimming and J lost 4 bases, with 26 bases between them. This CDR3 has 18 amino acids. In germline, CDR1 is SGHTS, CDR2 YDEGEE. The CDR3 reads CASSNDLWTGSRGTEAFF. CDR3 sequence (DNA): TGTGCCAGCAGCAATGACCTATGGACTGGGAGTCGTGGCACTGAAGCTTTCTTT.

This clonotype was counted at least ten times. This chain joins TRBV18 and TRBJ1-2, with unresolved D. Germline CDR1 KGHSH, CDR2 LQKENI. This CDR3 spans 15 amino acids. Trimming took off 4 bases at V and 7 bases at J, with 19 bases between the two ends. Written as DNA, the CDR3 is TGTGCCAGCTCACTACAGCGTGGATCCCAAACTGGCTACACCTTC. Translating it yields CASSLQRGSQTGYTF.

The table lists this clonotype with a few counts. The V gene is TRBV6-1, the J gene TRBJ2-6; D unclear. Trimming took 7 bases from V and 0 from J, leaving 10 bases between them. Looked up from germline, CDR1 is MNHNS and CDR2 is SASEGT. The CDR3 has 15 residues. Here the CDR3 DNA reads TGTGCCAGCACGACGGTCCTCTCTGGGGCCAACGTCCTGACTTTC. Translation: CASTTVLSGANVLTF.